This T cell receptor (beta chain) was sequenced in a study of cytomegalovirus exposure and HLA in healthy donors. Overall study findings and caveats: In an earlier analysis, about 90% or about 30%: the productive usage of most TCR beta V segments. Immune exposure information available was restricted to CMV serostatus. Reports state that TCR beta sequences accurately predicted most subjects' HLA-A and HLA-B alleles. An Asian-associated ancestry cluster reportedly showed fewer N-insertions than the roughly 700-donor mean in a later analysis.

This CDR3 spans 15 amino acids. V lost 4 bases and J lost 7; bases outside the gene matches: 8. The germline V gene has CDR1 GTSNPN and CDR2 SVGIG (reference sequence). Researchers ran the PCR with 60 Vbeta and 13 Jbeta primers. Method: immunoSEQ multiplex PCR; TCRdb's copy keeps in-frame clones and lacks some. Of tens of thousands of clones listed, around nine tenths are singletons. This clone came up once. The antigen is unknown. This TCR came from a man younger than 40 in good health and CMV-seropositive. The sequencing input was PBMCs. This sequence joins TRBV30 and TRBJ1-6, with 9 bases that match TRBD1. This CDR3 is CAWTFGGTGNSPLHF. DNA for the CDR3: TGTGCCTGGACCTTCGGAGGGACAGGGAATTCACCCCTCCACTTT.